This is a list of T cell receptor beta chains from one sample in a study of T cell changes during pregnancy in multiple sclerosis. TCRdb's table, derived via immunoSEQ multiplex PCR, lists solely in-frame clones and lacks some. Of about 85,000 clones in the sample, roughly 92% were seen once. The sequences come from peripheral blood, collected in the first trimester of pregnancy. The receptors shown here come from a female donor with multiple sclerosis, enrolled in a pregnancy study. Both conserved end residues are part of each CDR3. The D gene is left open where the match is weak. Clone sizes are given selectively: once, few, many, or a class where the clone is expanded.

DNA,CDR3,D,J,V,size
TGTGCCATCAGTGAGTCTATGCGTTCACCCCTCCACTTT,CAISESMRSPLHF,-,TRBJ1-6,TRBV10-3,-
TGTGCCAGCAGTTTTCAGGGACTAGCGGGGGCGACCTACAATGAGCAGTTCTTC,CASSFQGLAGATYNEQFF,TRBD2,TRBJ2-1,TRBV28,-
TGTGCCAGCAGCCAAGATCCGCGACAGGGCTCTGGAAACACCATATATTTT,CASSQDPRQGSGNTIYF,TRBD1,TRBJ1-3,TRBV14,-
TGTGCCAGCAGCCACGGCGGCGGGGGAAACACCGGGGAGCTGTTTTTT,CASSHGGGGNTGELFF,TRBD2,TRBJ2-2,TRBV4-2,-
TGCGCCAGCAGCTTGGACGGCGGGGAGCTGTTTTTT,CASSLDGGELFF,-,TRBJ2-2,TRBV5-1,-
TGTGCCAGCAGTGAATTCACAGGACGAGTGGAGACCCAGTACTTC,CASSEFTGRVETQYF,-,TRBJ2-5,TRBV2,-
TGTGCCAGCAGCCCGGGACTAGCGGGAGGGCCGGAGACCCAGTACTTC,CASSPGLAGGPETQYF,TRBD2,TRBJ2-5,TRBV7-3,once
TGTGCCAGCAGTTTACGGGGGACTAGGGTTCGCTACGAGCAGTACTTC,CASSLRGTRVRYEQYF,TRBD2,TRBJ2-7,TRBV28,-
TGTGCCAGCAGTCAACTCTTGTTCCAGGACACAGATACGCAGTATTTT,CASSQLLFQDTDTQYF,-,TRBJ2-3,TRBV28,-
TGTGCCAGCAGTTTATCAAAACCTCGGGGGAGGCGAAGGGAGACCCAGTACTTC,CASSLSKPRGRRRETQYF,-,TRBJ2-5,TRBV27,-
TGTGCCAGCAGTTTACTAGCGGGAGGGCGCAATGAGCAGTTCTTC,CASSLLAGGRNEQFF,TRBD2,TRBJ2-1,TRBV28,-
TGCGCCAGCAGCCAAGGCGGGACAGTAGCTTCACCCCTCCACTTT,CASSQGGTVASPLHF,TRBD1,TRBJ1-6,TRBV4-1,once
TGTGCCAGCAGTGAAAGGGACAGATATTCACCCCTCCACTTT,CASSERDRYSPLHF,TRBD1,TRBJ1-6,TRBV6-1,-
TGTGCCAGCAGTGACTCGCTAGCGGGGGGCGGAGTGGACATTCAGTACTTC,CASSDSLAGGGVDIQYF,TRBD2,TRBJ2-4,TRBV6-4,medium-sized
TGTGCCAGCAGCGTAAGTGGTAGCGCGAGCTCCTACGAGCAGTACTTC,CASSVSGSASSYEQYF,-,TRBJ2-7,TRBV9,-
TGTGCCAGCTCACCTTGGACAGGGCGAAGGGAAGAGACCCAGTACTTC,CASSPWTGRREETQYF,TRBD1,TRBJ2-5,TRBV18,-
TGTGCCAGCAGCTTGAGGGGGCGGACAGATACGCAGTATTTT,CASSLRGRTDTQYF,TRBD1,TRBJ2-3,TRBV5-4,-
TGCGCCAGCAGCTCCTCTAGCGGGAGTGGGTACGAGCAGTACTTC,CASSSSSGSGYEQYF,TRBD2,TRBJ2-7,TRBV5-1,once
TGCGCCAGCAGCCAGGAGGGGGCAGCATCCTATGGCTACACCTTC,CASSQEGAASYGYTF,TRBD1,TRBJ1-2,TRBV4-3,-
TGTGCCAGCAGCTTTTGGGGGGGAATCACAGATACGCAGTATTTT,CASSFWGGITDTQYF,TRBD2,TRBJ2-3,TRBV7-9,-
TGTGCCACCCGAACTAACTTGAACACTGAAGCTTTCTTT,CATRTNLNTEAFF,-,TRBJ1-1,TRBV2,-
TGTGCCAGCAGCGTGACTAGCGGGAGGAGCAATGAGCAGTTCTTC,CASSVTSGRSNEQFF,TRBD2,TRBJ2-1,TRBV9,-
TGTGCCAGTAGTACGACCGGGACTAATAGCGAGACCCAGTACTTC,CASSTTGTNSETQYF,TRBD2,TRBJ2-5,TRBV19,-
TGTGCCAGCAGTTTTCTTAAGGGGGGACAGCGCCGTATGAGACAGAATGGCTACACCTTC,CASSFLKGGQRRMRQNGYTF,TRBD1,TRBJ1-2,TRBV28,-
TGCGCCAGCAGCCAGCCTACAAGGGGAAGGGAGACCCAGTACTTC,CASSQPTRGRETQYF,-,TRBJ2-5,TRBV4-1,-
TGTGCCAGCAGCAACCAAGACTGGAGCTCCTACAATGAGCAGTTCTTC,CASSNQDWSSYNEQFF,-,TRBJ2-1,TRBV6-6,few
TGTGCCAGCAGCCCCCTGGACAGGGTGAACTATGGCTACACCTTC,CASSPLDRVNYGYTF,TRBD1,TRBJ1-2,TRBV7-2,-